Sequencing of this T cell receptor beta chain was carried out in a study of CD8+CD57+ T cells in acquired aplastic anemia. Background on the study: Sorting CD4+ and CD8+ cells gave DNA averaging approximately 3 ug.

Genomic DNA constituted the template upon which TCR beta VDJ and CDR3 profiling was performed. One entry per CDR3 protein, called by TCRdb with MiXCR from the reads. This sample yields 250,000 to 300,000 distinct CDR3 sequences, of which approximately 55% are seen a single time; under 8.5% belongs to the top ten. Notes on the study in general: Significant differences in CD8+ Simpson's diversity were not observed between patients and controls. Overlap between patients and controls comprised some 31 CD8+ CDR3 sequences.

A single count supports this clonotype. The antigen is undetermined. Germline CDR1 is SNHLY and CDR2 is FYNNEI. V lost 6 bases and J 9 bases, leaving 5 bases between the germline ends. The CDR3 covers 9 residues. The receptor was derived from a human donor with severe aplastic anemia or a healthy control (not recorded which). The material sequenced was sorted CD4+, CD8+, or CD8+CD57+ T cells (not recorded which) from PBMCs. The chain links TRBV2 to TRBJ1-1; D unclear. The CDR3 bases are TGTGCCAGCAGCGATAAAGCTTTCTTT. Translated, it gives CASSDKAFF.